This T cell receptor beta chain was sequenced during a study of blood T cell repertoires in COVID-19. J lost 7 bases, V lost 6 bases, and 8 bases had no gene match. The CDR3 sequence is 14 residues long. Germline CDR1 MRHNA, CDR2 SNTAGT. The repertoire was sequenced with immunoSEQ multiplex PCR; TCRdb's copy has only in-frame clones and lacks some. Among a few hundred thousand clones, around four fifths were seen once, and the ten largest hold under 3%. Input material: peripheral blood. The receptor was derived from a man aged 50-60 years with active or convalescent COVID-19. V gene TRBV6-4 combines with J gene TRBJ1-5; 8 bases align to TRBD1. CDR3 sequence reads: CASSLVQGGQPQHF. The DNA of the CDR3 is TGTGCCAGCAGCTTAGTACAGGGGGGGCAGCCCCAGCATTTT.